The clone carrying this TCR beta chain was seen only a few times. This entry comes from a study of blood T cell repertoires in COVID-19. Study overall: The United States, Italy and Spain were the sources of the acute and convalescent COVID-19 samples. Sample material is recorded as cDNA or gDNA derived from T cells, B-cell-depleted T cells, or PBMCs.

The CDR3 loop spans 16 amino acids. Per germline, CDR1 MGHRA and CDR2 YSYEKL. Between the trimmed V and J ends, which lost 1 base and 7 bases, there was a span of 19 bases. Per the original methods: Estimated nucleated cell counts came from reference gene primer amplification. Sequencing was performed with immunoSEQ multiplex PCR; in TCRdb, only in-frame clones are kept and a portion is missing. V and J calls and clone size come straight from that table; D and trimming were deduced from the DNA. The table shows around 160,000 clones, with roughly 86% occurring only once. This clonotype originated in a human donor with acute or convalescent COVID-19. The donor label of this sample is uncertain. The sequenced sample was peripheral blood. The J gene is TRBJ1-2, the V gene TRBV4-1; TRBD1 is a possible D gene (5 bases). The CDR3 protein is CASSQVPDGGVRGYTF. CDR3 DNA: TGCGCCAGCAGCCAAGTTCCCGACGGGGGGGTCCGTGGCTACACCTTC.